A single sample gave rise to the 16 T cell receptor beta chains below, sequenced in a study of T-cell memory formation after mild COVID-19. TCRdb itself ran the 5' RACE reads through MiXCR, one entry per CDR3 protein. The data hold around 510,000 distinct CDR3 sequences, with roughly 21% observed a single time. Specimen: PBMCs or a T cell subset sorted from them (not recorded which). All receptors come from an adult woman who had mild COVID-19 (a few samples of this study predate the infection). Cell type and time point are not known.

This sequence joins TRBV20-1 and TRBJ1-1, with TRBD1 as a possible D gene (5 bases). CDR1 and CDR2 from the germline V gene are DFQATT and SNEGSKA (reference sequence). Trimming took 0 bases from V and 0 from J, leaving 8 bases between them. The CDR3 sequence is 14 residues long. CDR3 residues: CSARDLGVNTEAFF. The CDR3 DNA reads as TGCAGTGCTAGAGATCTAGGGGTGAACACTGAAGCTTTCTTT.

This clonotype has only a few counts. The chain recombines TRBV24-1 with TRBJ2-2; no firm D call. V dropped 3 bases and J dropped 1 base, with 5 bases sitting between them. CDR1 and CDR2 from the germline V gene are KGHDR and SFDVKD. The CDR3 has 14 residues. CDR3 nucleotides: TGTGCCACCAGTGATCTAGGGAACACCGGGGAGCTGTTTTTT. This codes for CATSDLGNTGELFF.

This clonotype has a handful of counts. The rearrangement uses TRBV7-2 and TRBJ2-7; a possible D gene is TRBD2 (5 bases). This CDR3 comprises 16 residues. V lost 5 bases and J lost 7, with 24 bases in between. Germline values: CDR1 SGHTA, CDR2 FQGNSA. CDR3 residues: CASSPDLQWGVREQYF. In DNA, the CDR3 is TGTGCCAGCAGCCCTGACCTACAGTGGGGAGTACGGGAGCAGTACTTC.

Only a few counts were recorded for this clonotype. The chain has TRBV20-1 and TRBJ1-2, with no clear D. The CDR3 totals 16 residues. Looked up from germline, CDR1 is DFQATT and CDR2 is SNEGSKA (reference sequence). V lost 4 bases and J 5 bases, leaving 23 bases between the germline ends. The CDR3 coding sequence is TGCAGTGCTATTCCTGACCAGGCAGGAACTCCTTATGGCTACACCTTC. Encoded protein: CSAIPDQAGTPYGYTF.

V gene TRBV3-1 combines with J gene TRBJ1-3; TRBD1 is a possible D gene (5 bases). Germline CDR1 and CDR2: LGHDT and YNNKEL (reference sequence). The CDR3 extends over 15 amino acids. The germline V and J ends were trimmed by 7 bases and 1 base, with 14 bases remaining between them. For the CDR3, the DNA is TGTGCCAGCACCCCGCCGGGGGTTTCTGGAAACACCATATATTTT. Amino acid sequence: CASTPPGVSGNTIYF.

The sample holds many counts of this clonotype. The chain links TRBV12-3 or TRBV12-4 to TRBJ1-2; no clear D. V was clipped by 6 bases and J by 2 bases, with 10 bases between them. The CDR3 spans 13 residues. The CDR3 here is CASSLTENYGYTF. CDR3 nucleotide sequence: TGTGCCAGCAGCCTAACAGAGAACTATGGCTACACCTTC.

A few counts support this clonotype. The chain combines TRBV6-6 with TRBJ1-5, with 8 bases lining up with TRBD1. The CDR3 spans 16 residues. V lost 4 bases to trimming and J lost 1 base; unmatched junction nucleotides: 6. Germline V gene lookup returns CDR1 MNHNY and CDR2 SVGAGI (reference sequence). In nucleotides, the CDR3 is TGTGCCAGCAGTTTCGGACAGGGAGGAAGCAATCAGCCCCAGCATTTT. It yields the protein CASSFGQGGSNQPQHF.

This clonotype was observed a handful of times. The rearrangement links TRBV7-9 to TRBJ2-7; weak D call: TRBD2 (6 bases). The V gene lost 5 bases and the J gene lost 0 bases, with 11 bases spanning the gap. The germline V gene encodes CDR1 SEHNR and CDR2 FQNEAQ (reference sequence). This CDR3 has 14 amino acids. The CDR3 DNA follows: TGTGCCAGCAGCCAAAGCGGGCCCTCCTACGAGCAGTACTTC. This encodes CASSQSGPSYEQYF.

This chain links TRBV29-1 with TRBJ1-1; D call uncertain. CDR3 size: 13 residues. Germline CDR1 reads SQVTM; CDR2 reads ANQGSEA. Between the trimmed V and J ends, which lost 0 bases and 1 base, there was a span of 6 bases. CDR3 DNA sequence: TGCAGCGTTGAAGATCTTTGGAACACTGAAGCTTTCTTT. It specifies CSVEDLWNTEAFF.

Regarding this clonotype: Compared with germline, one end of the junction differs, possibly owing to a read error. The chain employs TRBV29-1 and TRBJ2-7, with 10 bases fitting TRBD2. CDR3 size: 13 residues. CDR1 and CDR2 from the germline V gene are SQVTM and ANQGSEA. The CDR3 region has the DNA TGCAGCGTTGATGAGGGGGGTTCTAGCGGGAGACACTTC. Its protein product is CSVDEGGSSGRHF.

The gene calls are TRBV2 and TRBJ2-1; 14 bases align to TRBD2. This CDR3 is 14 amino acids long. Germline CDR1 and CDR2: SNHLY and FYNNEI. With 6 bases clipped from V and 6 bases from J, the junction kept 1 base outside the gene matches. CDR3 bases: TGTGCCAGCAGCGGGACTAGCGGGAGCAATGAGCAGTTCTTC. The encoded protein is CASSGTSGSNEQFF.

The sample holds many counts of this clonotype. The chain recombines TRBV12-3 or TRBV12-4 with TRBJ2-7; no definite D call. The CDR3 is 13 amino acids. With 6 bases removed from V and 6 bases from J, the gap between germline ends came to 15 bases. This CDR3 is CASSTNRWAEQYF. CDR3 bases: TGTGCCAGCAGCACCAACCGGTGGGCCGAGCAGTACTTC.

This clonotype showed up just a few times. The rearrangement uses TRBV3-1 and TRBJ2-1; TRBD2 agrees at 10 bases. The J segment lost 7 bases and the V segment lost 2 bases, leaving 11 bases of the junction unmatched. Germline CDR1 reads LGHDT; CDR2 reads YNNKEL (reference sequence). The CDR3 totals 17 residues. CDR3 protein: CASSQWLAGAFLNEQFF. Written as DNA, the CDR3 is TGTGCCAGCAGCCAATGGCTAGCGGGAGCTTTTTTAAATGAGCAGTTCTTC.

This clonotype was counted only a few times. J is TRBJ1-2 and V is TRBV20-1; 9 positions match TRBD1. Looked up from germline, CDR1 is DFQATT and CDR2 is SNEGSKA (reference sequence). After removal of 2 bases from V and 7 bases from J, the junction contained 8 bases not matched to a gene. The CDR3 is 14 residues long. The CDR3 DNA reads TGCAGTGCTAGATCGGACAGGGGAAGTAGTGGCTACACCTTC. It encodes CSARSDRGSSGYTF.

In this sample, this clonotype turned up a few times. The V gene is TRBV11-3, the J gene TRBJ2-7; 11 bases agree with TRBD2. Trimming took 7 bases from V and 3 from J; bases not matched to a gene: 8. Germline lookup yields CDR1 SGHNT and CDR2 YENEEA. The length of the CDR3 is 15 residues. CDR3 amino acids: CASKTTGTSGYEQYF. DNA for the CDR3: TGTGCCAGCAAAACTACAGGGACTAGCGGCTACGAGCAGTACTTC.

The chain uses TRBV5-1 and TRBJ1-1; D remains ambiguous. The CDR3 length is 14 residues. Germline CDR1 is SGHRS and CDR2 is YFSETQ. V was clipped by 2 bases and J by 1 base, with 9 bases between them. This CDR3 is CASSLGDSNTEAFF. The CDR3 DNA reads TGCGCCAGCAGCTTAGGAGACTCGAACACTGAAGCTTTCTTT. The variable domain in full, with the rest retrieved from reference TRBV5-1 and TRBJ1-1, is KAGVTQTPRYLIKTRGQQVTLSCSPISGHRSVSWYQQTPGQGLQFLFEYFSETQRNKGNFPGRFSGRQFSNSRSEMNVSTLELGDSALYLCASSLGDSNTEAFFGQGTRLTVV.